These 16 T cell receptor beta chains came from one sample sequenced in a study of T cell responses to AZD1222 COVID-19 vaccine. TCRdb's table, derived via immunoSEQ multiplex PCR, lists solely in-frame clones and lacks some. Of 100,000 or so clones listed, approximately 90% were seen once; the top ten hold 4% to 5.5%. This sample comprised peripheral blood, obtained on day 0 of AZD1222 vaccination. The source of these receptors is an adult in good health.

The chain carries TRBV5-8 and TRBJ1-1; D may be TRBD1 (6 bases). Trimming removed 4 bases from V and 3 bases from J, with 19 bases in between. This CDR3 has 16 amino acids. Germline V gene sequence: CDR1 SGHTS, CDR2 YDEGEE. CDR3 amino acids: CASSPLGGGLDTEAFF. The CDR3 region has the DNA TGTGCCAGCAGCCCTCTCGGGGGGGGCCTCGACACTGAAGCTTTCTTT.

The chain employs TRBV30 and TRBJ1-5; D may be TRBD1 (6 bases). The CDR3 is 14 amino acids. CDR1 GTSNPN and CDR2 SVGIG come from the germline V gene (reference sequence). V was clipped by 5 bases and J by 3 bases, with 14 bases between them. The CDR3 here is CAWAQGIDNQPQHF. In nucleotides, the CDR3 is TGTGCCTGGGCCCAGGGGATAGACAATCAGCCCCAGCATTTT.

The chain is built from TRBV4-3 and TRBJ2-7, with 7 bases matching TRBD1. Germline V gives CDR1 LGHNA, CDR2 YSLEER. CDR3 size: 14 residues. The V and J ends lost 0 bases and 2 bases, in that order; junction bases with no gene match: 1. CDR3 DNA: TGCGCCAGCAGCCAAGACGGGACAGCCTACGAGCAGTACTTC. It encodes CASSQDGTAYEQYF.

V gene TRBV6-5 combines with J gene TRBJ2-5; either TRBD1 or TRBD2 may fit D (5 bases each). The CDR3 runs 13 residues. The V gene's germline CDR1 is MNHEY and CDR2 SVGAGI. V was clipped by 8 bases and J by 8 bases, with 18 bases between them. CDR3 loop: CASRGVRQGTQYF. The CDR3, as DNA: TGTGCCAGCCGAGGGGTACGCCAAGGAACCCAGTACTTC.

V is TRBV18 and J is TRBJ1-1; D uncertain. The CDR3 is 11 residues long. Per germline, CDR1 KGHSH and CDR2 LQKENI. Trimming shortened V by 3 bases and J by 5 bases, and 4 bases separated the two germline ends. CDR3: CASSPQTEAFF. The CDR3 DNA reads TGTGCCAGCTCACCCCAAACTGAAGCTTTCTTT.

The chain is built from TRBV18 and TRBJ2-3, with TRBD1 identical over 9 bases. Germline CDR1 reads KGHSH; CDR2 reads LQKENI. The CDR3 has 14 amino acids. The V gene end was trimmed by 8 bases and the J gene end by 3 bases; junction bases not matched to a gene: 6. The DNA of the CDR3 is TGTGCCAGCGCTCCGGGACAGGGAACAGATACGCAGTATTTT. Its translation: CASAPGQGTDTQYF.

This rearrangement joins TRBV4-1 to TRBJ2-7, with D possibly TRBD2 on 6 matching bases. Trimming pared 3 bases from V and 1 base from J, leaving 10 bases between. This CDR3 spans 14 amino acids. Germline V gene data show CDR1 as MGHRA and CDR2 as YSYEKL. The CDR3 spells CASSHLGTSYEQYF. CDR3 nucleotide sequence: TGCGCCAGCAGCCATCTCGGGACTTCCTACGAGCAGTACTTC.

This chain joins TRBV7-9 and TRBJ1-4; 8 bases map to TRBD1. Trimming at V came to 5 bases and at J to 8 bases, leaving 4 bases not matched to a gene. The germline V gene has CDR1 SEHNR and CDR2 FQNEAQ (reference sequence). The CDR3 is 13 amino acids. As DNA, the CDR3 is TGTGCCAGCAGCCCCTCAGGGGGCGAAAAACTGTTTTTT. Translated: CASSPSGGEKLFF.

The chain uses TRBV14 and TRBJ1-4; no clear D gene. CDR1 SGHDN and CDR2 FVKESK come from the germline V gene. The CDR3 length is 17 residues. The V end was cut by 0 bases, the J end by 4 bases, with 15 bases between. The CDR3: CASSQDLTSILNEKLFF. CDR3 coding DNA: TGTGCCAGCAGCCAAGATCTGACGTCTATCCTTAATGAAAAACTGTTTTTT.

This chain joins TRBV7-2 and TRBJ2-7, with TRBD2 matching over 8 bases. The CDR3 has 14 residues. Germline V gene data show CDR1 as SGHTA and CDR2 as FQGNSA. Germline trimming cut 5 bases from V and 0 bases from J; bases unmatched to any gene: 3. CDR3 DNA: TGTGCCAGCAGCCCGGGGGGGAGCTCCTACGAGCAGTACTTC. Encoded protein: CASSPGGSSYEQYF.

The CDR3 protein is CASRFPRTGGPGPHYGYTF. CDR3 DNA: TGTGCAAGTCGCTTCCCTCGGACAGGGGGACCTGGTCCCCACTATGGCTACACCTTC. The gene calls are TRBV12-2 and TRBJ1-2; the table gives TRBD1 as D, unverified against the DNA. TRBV12-2 is a known pseudogene. The CDR3 runs to 19 residues.

The chain employs TRBV6-2 or TRBV6-3 and TRBJ1-1; TRBD1 might be the D (5 bases). Germline CDR1 MNHEY, CDR2 SVGEGT. V lost 6 bases and J 3 bases, leaving 29 bases between the germline ends. The CDR3 is made up of 19 amino acids. The CDR3 loop is CASSRKTGTPNLDDTEAFF. The CDR3 DNA is TGTGCCAGCAGCAGAAAGACCGGGACGCCGAATCTGGACGACACTGAAGCTTTCTTT.

In this sample, this clone turned up once. The V gene is TRBV13, the J gene TRBJ1-2; D gene uncertain. CDR1 is PRHDT and CDR2 is FYEKMQ in the germline V gene (reference sequence). This CDR3 has 12 residues. V shed 1 base and J shed 5 bases, with 5 bases lying between them. For the CDR3, the DNA is TGTGCCAGCAGCTTAGACAGTTATGGCTACACCTTC. The encoded protein is CASSLDSYGYTF.

This clone came up once. V is TRBV29-1 and J is TRBJ2-7; D might be TRBD1 (6 bases). The CDR3 totals 14 residues. CDR1 SQVTM and CDR2 ANQGSEA come from the germline V gene. Deletions cut 6 bases from V and 0 bases from J, with 15 bases between. Here the CDR3 reads CSVITGLHSYEQYF. In DNA, the CDR3 is TGCAGCGTCATAACAGGGCTTCACTCCTACGAGCAGTACTTC.

The V and J genes are TRBV29-1 and TRBJ2-5; the match to TRBD2 covers 12 bases. The CDR3 runs 14 residues. Germline CDR1 and CDR2: SQVTM and ANQGSEA. V dropped 3 bases and J dropped 4; count of bases not matched to a gene: 3. The CDR3 sequence: CSVDGLAGSETQYF. The CDR3 bases are TGCAGCGTTGATGGACTAGCGGGGTCAGAGACCCAGTACTTC.

This chain uses TRBV5-8 with TRBJ1-1; 7 bases align to TRBD1. This CDR3 is 17 amino acids long. Losses at the gene ends were 0 bases for V and 1 base for J; bases not matched to a gene: 9. In germline, CDR1 is SGHTS, CDR2 YDEGEE. The DNA of the CDR3 is TGTGCCAGCAGCTTGGCCGGAACAGGGGCCCCGAACACTGAAGCTTTCTTT. Its protein product is CASSLAGTGAPNTEAFF.